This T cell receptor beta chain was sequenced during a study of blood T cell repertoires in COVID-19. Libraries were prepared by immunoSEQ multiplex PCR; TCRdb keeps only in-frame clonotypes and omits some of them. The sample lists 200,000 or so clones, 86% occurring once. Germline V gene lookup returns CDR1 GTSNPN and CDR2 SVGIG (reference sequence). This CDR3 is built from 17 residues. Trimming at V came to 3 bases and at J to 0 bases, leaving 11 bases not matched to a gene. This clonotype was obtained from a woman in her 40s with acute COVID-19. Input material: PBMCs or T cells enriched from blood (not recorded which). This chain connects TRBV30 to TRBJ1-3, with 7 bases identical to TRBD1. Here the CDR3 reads CAWRTRGQGRSGNTIYF. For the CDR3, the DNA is TGTGCCTGGAGGACAAGGGGGCAGGGCCGCTCTGGAAACACCATATATTTT.